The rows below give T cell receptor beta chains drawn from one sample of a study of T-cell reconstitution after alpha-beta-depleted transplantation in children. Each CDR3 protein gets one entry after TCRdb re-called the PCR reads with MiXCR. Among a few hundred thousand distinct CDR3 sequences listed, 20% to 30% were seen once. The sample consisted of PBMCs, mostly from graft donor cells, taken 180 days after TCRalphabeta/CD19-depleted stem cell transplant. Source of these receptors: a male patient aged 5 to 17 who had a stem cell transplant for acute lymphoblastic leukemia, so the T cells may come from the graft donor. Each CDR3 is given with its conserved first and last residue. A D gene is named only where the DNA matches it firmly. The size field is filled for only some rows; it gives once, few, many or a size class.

TGTGCCAGCTCACAGGACAGGGGGCAATTCGAGCAGTACTTC	CASSQDRGQFEQYF	few	TRBD1	TRBV18	TRBJ2-7
TGTGCCAGCAGCCCCCATCGGACTAGCCTCTACAATGAGCAGTTCTTC	CASSPHRTSLYNEQFF	many	TRBD2	TRBV7-2	TRBJ2-1
TGCGCCAGCCCTGGGGATAGCTCCTACAATGAGCAGTTCTTC	CASPGDSSYNEQFF	few	NA	TRBV5-1	TRBJ2-1
TGTGCCAGCAGCGGAGCGGGGATACAGACAGATACGCAGTATTTT	CASSGAGIQTDTQYF	NA	TRBD2	TRBV5-8	TRBJ2-3
TGTGCCAGCAGTTTATTGACGGGAGGGGAATACGAGCAGTACTTC	CASSLLTGGEYEQYF	few	TRBD2	TRBV28	TRBJ2-7
TGTGCCAGCAGAAACAGAGAAGACTACGAGCAGTACTTC	CASRNREDYEQYF	few	NA	TRBV6-6	TRBJ2-7
TGCAGTGCCCCTAGCGGAGCTCCTAAGAACGAGCAGTACTTC	CSAPSGAPKNEQYF	few	TRBD2	TRBV20-1	TRBJ2-7
TGCGCCAGCAGCTTGGTAGCGACGCGCGGGAGGGCCGAGCAGTACTTC	CASSLVATRGRAEQYF	few	TRBD2	TRBV5-1	TRBJ2-7
TGTGCCAGCAGCGTAGGATCGTCGGATACTTACGAGCAGTACTTC	CASSVGSSDTYEQYF	medium-sized	NA	TRBV9	TRBJ2-7
TGCGCCAGCAGCCGGGGACAGGGAGTGTCCAACTATGGCTACACCTTC	CASSRGQGVSNYGYTF	NA	TRBD1	TRBV5-1	TRBJ1-2
TGTGCCAGCAGCTTAGCCCCAACAGGGTACACTGAAGCTTTCTTT	CASSLAPTGYTEAFF	many	NA	TRBV7-9	TRBJ1-1
TGCAGCGTTGACGGGACAGGGTATGCCCATGGCTACACCTTC	CSVDGTGYAHGYTF	few	TRBD1	TRBV29-1	TRBJ1-2
TGCGCCAGCAGCTTGACCCATTCCCCCCTATACGAGCAGTACTTC	CASSLTHSPLYEQYF	few	NA	TRBV5-1	TRBJ2-7
TGCGCCAGCAGCTTGCGGGGGGCCTACGAGCAGTACTTC	CASSLRGAYEQYF	many	TRBD2	TRBV7-8	TRBJ2-7
TGTGCCAGCAGTTCTCCCGTGGGCAGTTCTCCAGATACGCAGTATTTT	CASSSPVGSSPDTQYF	NA	NA	TRBV6-5	TRBJ2-3
TGCAGTGCTAGACCTTCGAGGGCCGAATCCTACAATGAGCAGTTCTTC	CSARPSRAESYNEQFF	NA	NA	TRBV20-1	TRBJ2-1
TGTGCCAGCAGCGTCGAGACTAGGGGGGGCAATGAGCAGTTCTTC	CASSVETRGGNEQFF	few	NA	TRBV9	TRBJ2-1
TGTGCCAGCAGCTTAGTCGCCGGGGCCGACACAGGGGATGAGCAGTTCTTC	CASSLVAGADTGDEQFF	few	TRBD1	TRBV7-2	TRBJ2-1
TGTGCCAGCAGCTTGGCCCAGGAGCAGTTCTTC	CASSLAQEQFF	few	NA	TRBV5-6	TRBJ2-1
TGCGCCAGCAGCCAAGCCCCGCGGGGTAGGAATCAGCCCCAGCATTTT	CASSQAPRGRNQPQHF	few	NA	TRBV4-1	TRBJ1-5
TGTGCCAGCAGCCTGCTAGCGGGACTCGAGCAGTACTTC	CASSLLAGLEQYF	few	TRBD2	TRBV3-1	TRBJ2-7
TGCGCCAGCAGGTATGCCGATATGAACACTGAAGCTTTCTTT	CASRYADMNTEAFF	many	NA	TRBV5-1	TRBJ1-1
TGTGCCAGCAGCTTAGGACAGGGCCACGACTATGGCTACACCTTC	CASSLGQGHDYGYTF	NA	TRBD1	TRBV7-9	TRBJ1-2
TGTGCCAGTAGGGGACTAGCCCTGGACGAGCAGTACTTC	CASRGLALDEQYF	NA	TRBD2	TRBV19	TRBJ2-7
TGTGCCAGCAGCTTAGTGGGGGGGACGAATACGCAGTATTTT	CASSLVGGTNTQYF	NA	TRBD2	TRBV7-3	TRBJ2-3
TGCGCCAGCAGCCAAGAGAGGGACAGCTCCAGAGAGACCCAGTACTTC	CASSQERDSSRETQYF	NA	TRBD1	TRBV4-1	TRBJ2-5
TGTGCCAGCAGCTTAGCGACAGGGGCAGCGAACACTGAAGCTTTCTTT	CASSLATGAANTEAFF	few	TRBD1	TRBV7-6	TRBJ1-1
TGCAGTGCTCTCAGACGACGGACAGCCTTGAACACCGGGGAGCTGTTTTTT	CSALRRRTALNTGELFF	few	NA	TRBV20-1	TRBJ2-2
TGTGCCAGCAGTGCTAGCCATCCTAGCAATCAGCCCCAGCATTTT	CASSASHPSNQPQHF	few	NA	TRBV12-3/TRBV12-4	TRBJ1-5
TGTGCCAGCAGTTTCGGCACGCACTACGAGCAGTACTTC	CASSFGTHYEQYF	NA	NA	TRBV12-3/TRBV12-4	TRBJ2-7
TGCGCCAGCAGCTTGGTCAGGGCGGCAAGCGCTTTCTTT	CASSLVRAASAFF	NA	NA	TRBV5-1	TRBJ1-1
TGTGCCAGCAGTGACCCCAGGGGCCTAACCTACGAGCAGTACTTC	CASSDPRGLTYEQYF	NA	NA	TRBV25-1	TRBJ2-7
TGTGCCAGTAGTGGGCAGGCAGGCTACTATGGCTACACCTTC	CASSGQAGYYGYTF	NA	NA	TRBV19	TRBJ1-2
TGTGCCAGCTCACCACTCAAGGTGTTGAACACTGAAGCTTTCTTT	CASSPLKVLNTEAFF	NA	NA	TRBV18	TRBJ1-1
TGTGCCAGCAGCCATAGCACAGATACGCAGTATTTT	CASSHSTDTQYF	few	NA	TRBV4-2	TRBJ2-3
TGTGCCAGCAGCTTGATGGGGGCGCCTTACACTGAAGCTTTCTTT	CASSLMGAPYTEAFF	few	NA	TRBV5-5	TRBJ1-1
TGTGCCAGCAGCTTATGGGACAGCCCGTCTAGCGGGATAATTGTTACGCAGTATTTT	CASSLWDSPSSGIIVTQYF	few	TRBD2	TRBV11-1	TRBJ2-3
TGCGCCAGCAGCACTTTCCCTACAGGTCGCGAGGCCCAGTACTTC	CASSTFPTGREAQYF	NA	NA	TRBV5-1	TRBJ2-5
TGCAGCGTCGGACTAGCGTTCCATGAGCAGTTCTTC	CSVGLAFHEQFF	NA	TRBD2	TRBV29-1	TRBJ2-1
TGTGCCAGCCTTACTAGCGGGAGGGCAGATGAGCAGTTCTTC	CASLTSGRADEQFF	few	TRBD2	TRBV13	TRBJ2-1
TGTGCCAGCAGCTTACATGAGAGAACTGAAGCTTTCTTT	CASSLHERTEAFF	many	NA	TRBV7-2	TRBJ1-1
TGTGCCAGCGGGAGGGGACTAGTCTCCTACAATGAGCAGTTCTTC	CASGRGLVSYNEQFF	NA	TRBD2	TRBV12-3/TRBV12-4	TRBJ2-1
TGTGCCAGCAGCGAACCAAACGGACTAGTGACAGATACGCAGTATTTT	CASSEPNGLVTDTQYF	NA	TRBD2	TRBV4-2	TRBJ2-3
TGCGCCAGCAGCTTGGAAGCTTTCACAGATACGCAGTATTTT	CASSLEAFTDTQYF	NA	NA	TRBV5-1	TRBJ2-3
TGCAGCGTGGCCGCCCTGGACAGGGTCGAGTACGAGCAGTACTTC	CSVAALDRVEYEQYF	NA	TRBD1	TRBV29-1	TRBJ2-7
TGCAGCGTTTGCCGACAGGGAGGAGAGACCCAGTACTTC	CSVCRQGGETQYF	NA	NA	TRBV29-1	TRBJ2-5
TGTGCCAGCAACGACAGGGGAAACATTCAGTACTTC	CASNDRGNIQYF	many	TRBD1	TRBV6-5	TRBJ2-4
TGCAGTGCTAGAGAAGGACAGGGGATTGGGAAACTGTTTTTT	CSAREGQGIGKLFF	few	TRBD1	TRBV20-1	TRBJ1-4
TGCGCCAGCAGCCAAAAAGAGGGACTAGCGGGAGGAGGGGCATACAATGAGCAGTTCTTC	CASSQKEGLAGGGAYNEQFF	many	TRBD2	TRBV4-1	TRBJ2-1
TGCAGTGCTAGAGTGTCATGGGGGCGCTTCGAGCAGTACTTC	CSARVSWGRFEQYF	few	NA	TRBV20-1	TRBJ2-7
TGTGCCAGCAACTCCTATTTGGCCCCTAGGGGAAACTATGGCTACACCTTC	CASNSYLAPRGNYGYTF	few	NA	TRBV6-1	TRBJ1-2
TGTGCCAGCAGTGCAATCGGCGGGAGTTTTGGCGGGGAGCTGTTTTTT	CASSAIGGSFGGELFF	NA	TRBD2	TRBV2	TRBJ2-2
TGTGCCAGCAGCCCCCAGGCAGGGGCCCACGAGCAGTCCTTC	CASSPQAGAHEQSF	NA	NA	TRBV7-3	TRBJ2-7
TGCGCCAGCAGCCTGAAGCGGGAGTTGGAGACCCAGTACTTC	CASSLKRELETQYF	few	TRBD2	TRBV4-1	TRBJ2-5
TGCAGTGCTACCGGACTAGCGGGAGGCAGCTCCTACAATGAGCAGTTCTTC	CSATGLAGGSSYNEQFF	NA	TRBD2	TRBV20-1	TRBJ2-1